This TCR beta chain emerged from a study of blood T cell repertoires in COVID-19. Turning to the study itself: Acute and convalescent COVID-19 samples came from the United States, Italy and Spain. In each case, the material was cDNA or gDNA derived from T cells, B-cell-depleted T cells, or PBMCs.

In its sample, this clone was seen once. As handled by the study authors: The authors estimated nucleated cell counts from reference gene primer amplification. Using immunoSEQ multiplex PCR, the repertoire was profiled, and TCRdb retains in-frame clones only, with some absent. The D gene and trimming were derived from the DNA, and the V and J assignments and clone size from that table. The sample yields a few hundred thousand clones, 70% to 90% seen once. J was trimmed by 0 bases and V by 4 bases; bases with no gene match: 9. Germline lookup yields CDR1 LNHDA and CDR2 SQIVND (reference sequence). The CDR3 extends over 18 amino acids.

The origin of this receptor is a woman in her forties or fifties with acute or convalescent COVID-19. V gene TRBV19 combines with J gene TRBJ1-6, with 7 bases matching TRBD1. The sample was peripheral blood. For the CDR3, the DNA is TGTGCCAGTAGTACCCCGACAGGGACCGGCTCCTATAATTCACCCCTCCACTTT. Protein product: CASSTPTGTGSYNSPLHF.